This T cell receptor beta chain was identified in a study of cytomegalovirus exposure and HLA in healthy donors. About the research overall: Among 150 million to 200 million T cells, an earlier analysis found around 100 million unique TCR beta sequences.

Only a few counts were recorded for this clone. Its antigen is not identified. Whole-study findings and limits: When a later analysis compared HLA-associated TCR beta chains with equally common others, the HLA-associated chains turned out to be more clonally expanded and to have lower generation probabilities. According to a later analysis, donors in an Asian-associated ancestry cluster reportedly had fewer N-insertions than the 666-donor mean. Cytomegalovirus status was reportedly diagnosed by the classifier with high specificity and sensitivity.

Primers: 60 Vbeta forward and 13 Jbeta reverse. The method was immunoSEQ multiplex PCR; TCRdb's version includes in-frame clones alone and lacks a portion of them. The table lists over 65,000 clones, approximately 71% of them singletons. The clonotype originates from a woman aged 40 to 55 in good health and CMV-seronegative. The sample comprised PBMCs.

DNA for the CDR3: TGTGCCAGCGGGGGACTAGTAAACGGGCCTCAAGAGACCCAGTACTTC. Residues: CASGGLVNGPQETQYF. The chain combines TRBV2 with TRBJ2-5, with 8 bases that match TRBD2. The germline CDR1 and CDR2 sequences are SNHLY and FYNNEI. The CDR3 loop spans 16 amino acids. Trimming removed 8 bases from V and 2 bases from J; junction bases left unmatched: 13.